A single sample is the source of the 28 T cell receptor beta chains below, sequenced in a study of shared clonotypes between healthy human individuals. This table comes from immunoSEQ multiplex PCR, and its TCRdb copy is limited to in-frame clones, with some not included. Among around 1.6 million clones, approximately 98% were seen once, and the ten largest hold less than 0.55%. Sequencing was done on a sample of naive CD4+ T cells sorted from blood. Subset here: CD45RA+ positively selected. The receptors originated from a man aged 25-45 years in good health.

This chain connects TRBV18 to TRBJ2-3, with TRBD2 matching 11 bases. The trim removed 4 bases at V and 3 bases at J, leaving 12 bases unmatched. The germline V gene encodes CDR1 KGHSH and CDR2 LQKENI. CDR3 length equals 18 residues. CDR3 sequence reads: CASSLGTSGPLATDTQYF. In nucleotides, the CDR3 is TGTGCCAGCTCACTGGGGACTAGCGGCCCCCTGGCAACAGATACGCAGTATTTT.

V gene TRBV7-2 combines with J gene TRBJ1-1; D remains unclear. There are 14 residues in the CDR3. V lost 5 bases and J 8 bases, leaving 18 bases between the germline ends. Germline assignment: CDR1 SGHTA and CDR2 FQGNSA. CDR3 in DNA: TGTGCCAGCAGCCCTGACTTGGCACTGATCGAAGCTTTCTTT. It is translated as CASSPDLALIEAFF.

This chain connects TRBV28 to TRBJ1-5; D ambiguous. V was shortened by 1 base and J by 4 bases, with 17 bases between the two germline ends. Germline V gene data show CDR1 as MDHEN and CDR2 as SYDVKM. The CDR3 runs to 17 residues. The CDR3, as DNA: TGTGCCAGCAGTTTATCGGTCCCAAGCAGGTCTAATCAGCCCCAGCATTTT. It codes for CASSLSVPSRSNQPQHF.

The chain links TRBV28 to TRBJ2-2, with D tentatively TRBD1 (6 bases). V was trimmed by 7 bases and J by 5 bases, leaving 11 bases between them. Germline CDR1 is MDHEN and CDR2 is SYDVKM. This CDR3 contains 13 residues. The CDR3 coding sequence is TGTGCCAGCACTCAAGGGGGAACCGGGGAGCTGTTTTTT. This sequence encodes CASTQGGTGELFF.

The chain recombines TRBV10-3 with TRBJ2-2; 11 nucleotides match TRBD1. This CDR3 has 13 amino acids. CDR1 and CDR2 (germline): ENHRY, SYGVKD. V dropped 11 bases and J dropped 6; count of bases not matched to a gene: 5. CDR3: CAVGQGVPGELFF. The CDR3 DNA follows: TGTGCCGTGGGACAGGGGGTCCCCGGGGAGCTGTTTTTT.

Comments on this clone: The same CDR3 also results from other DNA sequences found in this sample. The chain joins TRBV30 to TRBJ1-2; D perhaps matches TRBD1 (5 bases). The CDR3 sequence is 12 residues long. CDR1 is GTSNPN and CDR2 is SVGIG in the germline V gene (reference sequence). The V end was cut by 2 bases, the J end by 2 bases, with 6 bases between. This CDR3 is CAWSRGNYGYTF. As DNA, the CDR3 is TGTGCCTGGAGTAGGGGAAACTATGGCTACACCTTC.

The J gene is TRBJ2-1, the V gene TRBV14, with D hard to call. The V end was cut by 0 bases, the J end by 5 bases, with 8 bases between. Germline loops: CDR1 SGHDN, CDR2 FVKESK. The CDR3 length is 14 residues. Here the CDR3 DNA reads TGTGCCAGCAGCCAAGAGGTGAGGAACAATGAGCAGTTCTTC. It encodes CASSQEVRNNEQFF.

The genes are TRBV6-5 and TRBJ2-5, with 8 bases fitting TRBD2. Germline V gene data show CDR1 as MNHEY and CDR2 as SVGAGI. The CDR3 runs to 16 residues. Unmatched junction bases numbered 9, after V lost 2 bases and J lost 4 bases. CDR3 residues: CASSYPTLAGGETQYF. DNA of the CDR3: TGTGCCAGCAGTTACCCCACCCTTGCGGGAGGAGAGACCCAGTACTTC.

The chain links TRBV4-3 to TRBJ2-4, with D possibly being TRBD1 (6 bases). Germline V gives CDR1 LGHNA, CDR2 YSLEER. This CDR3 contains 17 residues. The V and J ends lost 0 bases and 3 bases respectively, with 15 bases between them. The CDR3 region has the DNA TGCGCCAGCAGCCAAGATTACGCGGACAGCTACAAAAACATTCAGTACTTC. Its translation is CASSQDYADSYKNIQYF.

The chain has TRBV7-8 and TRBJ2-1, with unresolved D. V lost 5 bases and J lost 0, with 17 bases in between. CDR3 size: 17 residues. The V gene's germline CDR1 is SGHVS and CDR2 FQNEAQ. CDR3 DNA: TGTGCCAGCAGCCCCCGCCCTGGGAAAAGCTCCTACAATGAGCAGTTCTTC. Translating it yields CASSPRPGKSSYNEQFF. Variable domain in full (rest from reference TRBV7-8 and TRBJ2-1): GAGVSQSPRYKVAKRGQDVALRCDPISGHVSLFWYQQALGQGPEFLTYFQNEAQLDKSGLPSDRFFAERPEGSVSTLKIQRTQQEDSAVYLCASSPRPGKSSYNEQFFGPGTRLTVL.

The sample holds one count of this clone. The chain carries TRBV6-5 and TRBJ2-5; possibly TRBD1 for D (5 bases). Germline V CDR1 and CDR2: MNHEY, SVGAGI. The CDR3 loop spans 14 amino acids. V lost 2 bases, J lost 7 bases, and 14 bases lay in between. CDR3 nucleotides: TGTGCCAGCAGTTACGTCGGTGTCCAGGGGACCCAGTACTTC. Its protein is CASSYVGVQGTQYF.

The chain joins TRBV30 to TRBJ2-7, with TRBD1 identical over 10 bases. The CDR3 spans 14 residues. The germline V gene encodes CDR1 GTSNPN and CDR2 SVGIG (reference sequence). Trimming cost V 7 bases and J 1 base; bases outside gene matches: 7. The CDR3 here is CASKGQGYSYEQYF. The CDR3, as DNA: TGTGCCTCAAAGGGACAGGGGTATTCCTACGAGCAGTACTTC.

CDR3 in amino acids: CASSVRTGGEETQYF. Written as DNA, the CDR3 is TGTGCCAGCAGCGTTCGGACAGGGGGCGAAGAGACCCAGTACTTC. The chain recombines TRBV9 with TRBJ2-5; 11 bases map to TRBD1. The germline V gene encodes CDR1 SGDLS and CDR2 YYNGEE. This CDR3 spans 15 amino acids. The V segment lost 2 bases and the J segment 3 bases; nucleotides outside the gene matches: 3.

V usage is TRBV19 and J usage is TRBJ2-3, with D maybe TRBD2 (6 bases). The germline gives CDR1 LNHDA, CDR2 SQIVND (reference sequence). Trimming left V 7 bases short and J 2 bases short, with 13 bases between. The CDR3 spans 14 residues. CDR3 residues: CASTGRTITDTQYF. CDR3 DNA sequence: TGTGCCAGTACGGGAAGGACTATCACAGATACGCAGTATTTT.

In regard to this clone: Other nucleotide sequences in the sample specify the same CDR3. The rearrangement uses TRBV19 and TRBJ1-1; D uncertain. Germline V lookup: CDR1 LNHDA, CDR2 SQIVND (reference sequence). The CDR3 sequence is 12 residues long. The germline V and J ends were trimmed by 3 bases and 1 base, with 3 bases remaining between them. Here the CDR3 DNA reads TGTGCCAGTAGTATTGGGAACACTGAAGCTTTCTTT. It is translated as CASSIGNTEAFF.

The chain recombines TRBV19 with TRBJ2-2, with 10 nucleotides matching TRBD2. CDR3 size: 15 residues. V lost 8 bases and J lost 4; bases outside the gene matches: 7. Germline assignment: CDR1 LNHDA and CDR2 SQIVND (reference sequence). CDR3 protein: CASYGLAAPTGELFF. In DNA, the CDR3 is TGTGCCAGTTACGGACTAGCGGCACCCACCGGGGAGCTGTTTTTT.

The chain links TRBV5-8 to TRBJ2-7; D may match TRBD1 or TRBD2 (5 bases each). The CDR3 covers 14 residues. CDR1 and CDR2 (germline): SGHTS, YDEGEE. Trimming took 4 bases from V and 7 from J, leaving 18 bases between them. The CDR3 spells CASSGRDGRLEQYF. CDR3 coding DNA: TGTGCCAGCAGCGGCCGGGACGGACGGTTGGAGCAGTACTTC. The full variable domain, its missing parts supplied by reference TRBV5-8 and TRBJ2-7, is EAGVTQSPTHLIKTRGQQATLRCSPISGHTSVYWYQQALGLGLQFLLWYDEGEERNRGNFPPRFSGRQFPNYSSELNVNALELEDSALYLCASSGRDGRLEQYFGPGTRLTVT.

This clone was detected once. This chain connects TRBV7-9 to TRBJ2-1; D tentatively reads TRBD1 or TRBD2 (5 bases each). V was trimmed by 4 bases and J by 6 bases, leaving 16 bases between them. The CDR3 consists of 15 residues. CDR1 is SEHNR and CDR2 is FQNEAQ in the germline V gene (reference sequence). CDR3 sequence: CASSSRDLGVNEQFF. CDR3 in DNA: TGTGCCAGCAGCTCCAGGGATTTGGGGGTCAATGAGCAGTTCTTC.

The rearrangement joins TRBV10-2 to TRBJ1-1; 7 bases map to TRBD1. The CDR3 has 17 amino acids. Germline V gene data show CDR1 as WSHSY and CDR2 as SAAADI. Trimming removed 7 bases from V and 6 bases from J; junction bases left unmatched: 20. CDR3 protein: CASKDRPPKPRIAEAFF. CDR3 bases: TGCGCCAGCAAGGACAGGCCCCCAAAGCCCCGAATCGCTGAAGCTTTCTTT.

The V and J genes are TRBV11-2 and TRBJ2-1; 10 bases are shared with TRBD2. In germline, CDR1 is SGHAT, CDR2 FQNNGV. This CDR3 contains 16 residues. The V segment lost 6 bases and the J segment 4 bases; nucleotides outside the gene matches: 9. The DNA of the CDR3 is TGTGCCAGCAGTTCTATAGCGGGAGGCCTATACAATGAGCAGTTCTTC. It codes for CASSSIAGGLYNEQFF.

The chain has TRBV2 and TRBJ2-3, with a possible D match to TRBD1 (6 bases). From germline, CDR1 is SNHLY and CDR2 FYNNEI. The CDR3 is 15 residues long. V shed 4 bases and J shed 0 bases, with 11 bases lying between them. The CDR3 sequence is CASSVDSSSTDTQYF. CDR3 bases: TGTGCCAGCAGTGTGGACAGCTCTAGCACAGATACGCAGTATTTT.

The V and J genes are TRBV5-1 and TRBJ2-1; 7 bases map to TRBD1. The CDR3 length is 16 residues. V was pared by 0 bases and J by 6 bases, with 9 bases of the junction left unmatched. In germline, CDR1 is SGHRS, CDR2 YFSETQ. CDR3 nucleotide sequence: TGCGCCAGCAGCTTGGCCGTAGGGGGCCGTGGCAATGAGCAGTTCTTC. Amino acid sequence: CASSLAVGGRGNEQFF.

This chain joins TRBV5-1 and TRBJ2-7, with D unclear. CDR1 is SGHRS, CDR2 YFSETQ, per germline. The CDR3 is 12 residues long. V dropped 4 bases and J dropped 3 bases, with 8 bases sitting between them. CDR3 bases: TGCGCCAGCAGCCGGAACGACTACGAGCAGTACTTC. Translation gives CASSRNDYEQYF.

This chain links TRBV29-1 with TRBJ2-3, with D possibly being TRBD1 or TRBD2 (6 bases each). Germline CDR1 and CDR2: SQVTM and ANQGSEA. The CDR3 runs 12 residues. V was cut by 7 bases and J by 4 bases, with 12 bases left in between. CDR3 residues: CSARRGADTQYF. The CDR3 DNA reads TGCAGCGCCCGAAGGGGGGCAGATACGCAGTATTTT.

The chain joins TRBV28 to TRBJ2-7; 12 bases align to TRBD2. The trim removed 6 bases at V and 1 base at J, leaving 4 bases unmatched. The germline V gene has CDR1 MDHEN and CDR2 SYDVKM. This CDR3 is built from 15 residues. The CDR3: CASRSTSGSSYEQYF. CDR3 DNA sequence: TGTGCCAGCAGGTCGACTAGCGGGAGTTCCTACGAGCAGTACTTC.

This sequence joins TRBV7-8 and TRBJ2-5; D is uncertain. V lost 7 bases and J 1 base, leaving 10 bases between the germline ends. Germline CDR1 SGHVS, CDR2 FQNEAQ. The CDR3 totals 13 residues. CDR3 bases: TGTGCCAGCATCGAGACGGGCCAAGAGACCCAGTACTTC. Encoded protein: CASIETGQETQYF.

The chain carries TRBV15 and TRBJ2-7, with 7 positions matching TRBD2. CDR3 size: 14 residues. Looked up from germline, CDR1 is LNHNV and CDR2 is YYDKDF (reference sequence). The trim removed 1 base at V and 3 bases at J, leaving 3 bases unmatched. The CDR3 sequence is CATSRGASGYEQYF. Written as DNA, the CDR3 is TGTGCCACCAGCAGAGGAGCTAGCGGCTACGAGCAGTACTTC.

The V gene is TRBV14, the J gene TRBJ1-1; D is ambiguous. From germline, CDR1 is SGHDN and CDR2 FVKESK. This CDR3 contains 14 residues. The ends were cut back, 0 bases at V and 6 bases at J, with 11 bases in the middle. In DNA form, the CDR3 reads TGTGCCAGCAGCCAAGATCTACCCGGGGCTGAAGCTTTCTTT. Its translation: CASSQDLPGAEAFF.